This T cell receptor beta chain was retrieved from a study of cytomegalovirus exposure and HLA in healthy donors. With regard to this clone: Its target is unknown.

General study findings and limits: Previous analysis showed most TCR beta V segments were productive about 87% or about 30% of the time. It has been reported that TCR beta sequences accurately predicted the HLA-A and HLA-B alleles of most subjects. In a later analysis, TCR association rates varied by HLA locus: DRB1 most, HLA-C fewest.

This PCR relied on a set of 60 Vbeta primers and 13 Jbeta primers. The assay was immunoSEQ multiplex PCR, and TCRdb's table has in-frame clones only and misses some. The sample consists of about 180,000 clones, 76% of them appearing once. Germline CDR1 reads MDHEN; CDR2 reads SYDVKM. V dropped 5 bases and J dropped 5 bases, with 4 bases sitting between them. The CDR3 runs 11 residues. Sequencing was carried out using PBMCs. The TCR originated in a man younger than 35 in good health and CMV-seronegative. The rearrangement links TRBV28 to TRBJ1-3; no clear D. The CDR3 nucleotides are TGTGCCAGCAGTCCTCGAAACACCATATATTTT. It encodes CASSPRNTIYF.